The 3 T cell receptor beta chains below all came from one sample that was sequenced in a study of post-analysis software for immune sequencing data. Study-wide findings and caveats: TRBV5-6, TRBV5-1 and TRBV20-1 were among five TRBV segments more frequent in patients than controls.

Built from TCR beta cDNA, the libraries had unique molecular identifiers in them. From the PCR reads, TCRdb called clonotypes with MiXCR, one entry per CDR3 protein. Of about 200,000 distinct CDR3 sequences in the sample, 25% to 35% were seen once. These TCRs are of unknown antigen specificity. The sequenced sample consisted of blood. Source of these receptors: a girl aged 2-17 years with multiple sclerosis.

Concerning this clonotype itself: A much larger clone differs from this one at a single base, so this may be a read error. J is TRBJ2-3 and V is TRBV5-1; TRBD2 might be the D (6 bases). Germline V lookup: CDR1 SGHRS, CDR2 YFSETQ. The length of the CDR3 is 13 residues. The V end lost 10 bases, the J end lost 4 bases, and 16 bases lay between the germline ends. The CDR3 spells CAGTSMGSDTQYF. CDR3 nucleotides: TGCGCCGGCACTAGCATGGGGTCAGATACGCAGTATTTT. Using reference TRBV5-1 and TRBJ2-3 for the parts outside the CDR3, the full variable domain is KAGVTQTPRYLIKTRGQQVTLSCSPISGHRSVSWYQQTPGQGLQFLFEYFSETQRNKGNFPGRFSGRQFSNSRSEMNVSTLELGDSALYLCAGTSMGSDTQYFGPGTRLTVL.

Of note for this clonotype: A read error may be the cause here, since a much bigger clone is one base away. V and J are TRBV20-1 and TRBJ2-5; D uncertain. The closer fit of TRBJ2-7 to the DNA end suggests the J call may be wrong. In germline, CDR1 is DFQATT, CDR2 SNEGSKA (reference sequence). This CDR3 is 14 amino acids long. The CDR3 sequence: CSAFTPGSSCEQYF. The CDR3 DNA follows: TGCAGTGCTTTCACACCGGGTAGCTCCTGCGAGCAGTACTTC.

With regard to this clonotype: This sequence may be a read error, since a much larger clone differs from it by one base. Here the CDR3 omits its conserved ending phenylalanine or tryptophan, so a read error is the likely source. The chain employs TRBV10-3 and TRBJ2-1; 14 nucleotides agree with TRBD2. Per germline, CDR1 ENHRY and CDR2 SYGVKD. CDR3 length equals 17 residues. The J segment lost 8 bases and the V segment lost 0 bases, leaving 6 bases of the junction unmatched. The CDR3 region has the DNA TGTGCCATCAGTGAGTCCGGGACTAGCGGGAGTGAAGATGAGCAGTTCTCC. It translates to CAISESGTSGSEDEQFS.